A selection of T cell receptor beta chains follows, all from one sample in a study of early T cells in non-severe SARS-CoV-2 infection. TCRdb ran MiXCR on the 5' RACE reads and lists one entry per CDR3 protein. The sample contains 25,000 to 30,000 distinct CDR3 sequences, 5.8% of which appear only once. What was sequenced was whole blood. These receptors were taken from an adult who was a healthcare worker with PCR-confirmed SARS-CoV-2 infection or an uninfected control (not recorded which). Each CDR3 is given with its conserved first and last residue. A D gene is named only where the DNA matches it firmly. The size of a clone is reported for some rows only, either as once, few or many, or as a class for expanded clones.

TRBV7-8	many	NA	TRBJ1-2	TGTGCCAGCAGCCCAGATCGCTATGGCTACACCTTC	CASSPDRYGYTF
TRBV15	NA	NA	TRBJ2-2	TGTGCCACCAGAGGAGGACTGGACACCGGGGAGCTGTTTTTT	CATRGGLDTGELFF
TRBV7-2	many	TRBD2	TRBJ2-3	TGTGCCAGCAGCACCGGACTAGCGGGGGGGCACGATACGCAGTATTTT	CASSTGLAGGHDTQYF
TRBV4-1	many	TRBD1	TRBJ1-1	TGCGCCAGCAGCCAAGAGGGGGGGGACAGTGAAGCTTTCTTT	CASSQEGGDSEAFF
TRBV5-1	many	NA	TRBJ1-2	TGCGCCAGCAGCTTGGATAGAAACGGCTACACCTTC	CASSLDRNGYTF
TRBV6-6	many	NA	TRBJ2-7	TGTGCCAGCAGTTATTCAGGGGACTCCTTCTACGAGCAGTACTTC	CASSYSGDSFYEQYF
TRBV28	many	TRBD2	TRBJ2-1	TGTGCCAGCAGCTCTAGCGGGGGGGGCGATGAGCAGTTCTTC	CASSSSGGGDEQFF
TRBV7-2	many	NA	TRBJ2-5	TGTGCCAGCAGCTGGACAGTGGCCTCGGGAGAGACCCAGTACTTC	CASSWTVASGETQYF
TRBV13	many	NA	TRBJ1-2	TGTGCCAGCAGCTTAGACAGGGTTTATGGCTACACCTTC	CASSLDRVYGYTF
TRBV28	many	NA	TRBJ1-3	TGTGCCAGCAGGAAACAGGGAGGGGAAAACACCATATATTTT	CASRKQGGENTIYF
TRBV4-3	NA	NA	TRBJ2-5	TGCGCCAGCAGCCAAGATTCAGGGGGGGCAGAGACCCAGTACTTC	CASSQDSGGAETQYF
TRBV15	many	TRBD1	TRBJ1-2	TGTGCCACCAGCGCCCGGACAGGGCAGGGCTACACCTTC	CATSARTGQGYTF
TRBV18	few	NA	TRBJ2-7	TGTGCCAGCTCAGGAGTTGGGACCCGCCTTTCGAACTTC	CASSGVGTRLSNF
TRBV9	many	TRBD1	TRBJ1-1	TGTGCCAGCAGCGTAGGACAGGGGGGGACTGAAGCTTTCTTT	CASSVGQGGTEAFF
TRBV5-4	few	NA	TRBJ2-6	TGTGCCAGCAGTTTGGACAACTCTGGGGCCAACGTCCTGACTTTC	CASSLDNSGANVLTF
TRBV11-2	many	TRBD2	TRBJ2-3	TGTGCCAGCAGCTTACGTCGTAGCGGGAGAACGGGCACAGATACGCAGTATTTT	CASSLRRSGRTGTDTQYF
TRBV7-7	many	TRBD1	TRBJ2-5	TGTGCCAGCAGCTTGAGGAGAGGGGGCCGAGAGACCCAGTACTTC	CASSLRRGGRETQYF